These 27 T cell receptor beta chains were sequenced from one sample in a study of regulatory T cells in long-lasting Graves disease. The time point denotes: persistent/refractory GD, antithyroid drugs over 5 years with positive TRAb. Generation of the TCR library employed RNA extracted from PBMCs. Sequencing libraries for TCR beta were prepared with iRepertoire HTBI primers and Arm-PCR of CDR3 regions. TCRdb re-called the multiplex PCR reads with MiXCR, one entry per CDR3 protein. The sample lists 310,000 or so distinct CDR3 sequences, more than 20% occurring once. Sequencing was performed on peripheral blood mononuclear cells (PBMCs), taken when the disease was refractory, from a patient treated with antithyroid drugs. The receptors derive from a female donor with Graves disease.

This CDR3 reads CASSRSIEQYF. The CDR3 nucleotides are TGTGCCAGCAGCCGTTCTATCGAGCAGTACTTC. V usage is TRBV7-9 and J usage is TRBJ2-7; no clear D gene. CDR1 SEHNR and CDR2 FQNEAQ come from the germline V gene (reference sequence). There are 11 residues in the CDR3. The V gene lost 5 bases and the J gene lost 6 bases, with 8 bases spanning the gap.

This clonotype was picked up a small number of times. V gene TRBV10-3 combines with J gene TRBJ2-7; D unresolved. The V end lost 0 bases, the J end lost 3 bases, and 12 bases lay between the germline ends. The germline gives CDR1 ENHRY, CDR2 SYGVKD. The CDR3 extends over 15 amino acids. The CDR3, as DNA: TGTGCCATCAGTGAGTCGTGGCGGAGCCTCTACGAGCAGTACTTC. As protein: CAISESWRSLYEQYF.

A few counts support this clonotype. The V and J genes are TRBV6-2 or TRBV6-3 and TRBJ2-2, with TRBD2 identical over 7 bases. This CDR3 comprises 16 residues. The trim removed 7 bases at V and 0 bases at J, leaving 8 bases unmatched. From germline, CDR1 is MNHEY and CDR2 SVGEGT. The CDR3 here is CASKERGRSNTGELFF. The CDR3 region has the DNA TGTGCCAGCAAAGAGCGGGGCCGCTCGAACACCGGGGAGCTGTTTTTT.

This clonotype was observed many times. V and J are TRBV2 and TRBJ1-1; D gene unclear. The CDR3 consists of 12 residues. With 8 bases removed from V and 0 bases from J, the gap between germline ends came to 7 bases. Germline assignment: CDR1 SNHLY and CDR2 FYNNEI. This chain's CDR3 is CASGRLNTEAFF. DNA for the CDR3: TGTGCCAGCGGAAGGTTGAACACTGAAGCTTTCTTT.

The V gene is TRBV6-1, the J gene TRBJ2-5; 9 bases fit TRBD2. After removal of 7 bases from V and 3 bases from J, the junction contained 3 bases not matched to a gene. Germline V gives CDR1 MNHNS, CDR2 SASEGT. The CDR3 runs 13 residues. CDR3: CASKVAGEETQYF. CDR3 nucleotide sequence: TGTGCCAGCAAGGTAGCGGGAGAAGAGACCCAGTACTTC.

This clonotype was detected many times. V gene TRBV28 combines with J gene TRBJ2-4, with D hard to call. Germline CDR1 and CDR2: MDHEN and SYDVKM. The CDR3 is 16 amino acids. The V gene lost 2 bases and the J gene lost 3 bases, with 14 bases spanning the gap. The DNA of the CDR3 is TGTGCCAGCAGTTTACCCCCGGGCTGGGGCAAAAACATTCAGTACTTC. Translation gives CASSLPPGWGKNIQYF.

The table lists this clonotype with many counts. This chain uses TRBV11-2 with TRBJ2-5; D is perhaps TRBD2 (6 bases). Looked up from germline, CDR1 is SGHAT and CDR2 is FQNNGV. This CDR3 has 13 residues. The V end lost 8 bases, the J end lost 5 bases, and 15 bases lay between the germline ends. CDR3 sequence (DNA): TGTGCCAGCGAGTTCAGCGGGCGGGAGACCCAGTACTTC. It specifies CASEFSGRETQYF.

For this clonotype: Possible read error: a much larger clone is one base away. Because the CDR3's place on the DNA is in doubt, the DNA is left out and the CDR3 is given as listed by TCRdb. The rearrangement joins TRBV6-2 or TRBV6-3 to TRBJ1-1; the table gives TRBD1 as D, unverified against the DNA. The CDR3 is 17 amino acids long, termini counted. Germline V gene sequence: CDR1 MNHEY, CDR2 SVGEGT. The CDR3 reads CASSYSSWGRGNTETFF.

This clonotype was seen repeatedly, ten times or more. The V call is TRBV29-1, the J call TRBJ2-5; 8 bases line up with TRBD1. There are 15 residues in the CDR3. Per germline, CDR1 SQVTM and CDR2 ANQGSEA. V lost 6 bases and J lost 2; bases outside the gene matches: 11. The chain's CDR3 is CSVKDRVGVQETQYF. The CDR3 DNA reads TGCAGCGTCAAGGACAGGGTGGGGGTACAAGAGACCCAGTACTTC.

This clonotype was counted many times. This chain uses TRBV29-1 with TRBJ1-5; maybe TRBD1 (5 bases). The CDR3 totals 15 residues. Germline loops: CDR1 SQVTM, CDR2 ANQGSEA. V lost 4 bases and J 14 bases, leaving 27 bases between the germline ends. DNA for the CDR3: TGCAGCGTTGTATATCTGGGGCAGGGCTTTGTTTCTGAGCATTTT. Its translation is CSVVYLGQGFVSEHF.

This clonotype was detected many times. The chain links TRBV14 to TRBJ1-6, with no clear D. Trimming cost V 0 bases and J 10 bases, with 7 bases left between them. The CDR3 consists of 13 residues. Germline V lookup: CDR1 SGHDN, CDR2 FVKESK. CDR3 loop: CASSQDLESPLHF. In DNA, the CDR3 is TGTGCCAGCAGCCAAGATCTGGAATCACCCCTCCACTTT.

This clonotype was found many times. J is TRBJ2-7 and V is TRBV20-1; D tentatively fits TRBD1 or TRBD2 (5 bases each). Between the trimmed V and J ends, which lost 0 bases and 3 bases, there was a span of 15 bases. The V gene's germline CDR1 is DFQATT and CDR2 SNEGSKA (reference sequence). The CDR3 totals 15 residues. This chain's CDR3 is CSARDPRGALYEQYF. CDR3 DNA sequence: TGCAGTGCTAGAGATCCGAGAGGGGCGCTCTACGAGCAGTACTTC.

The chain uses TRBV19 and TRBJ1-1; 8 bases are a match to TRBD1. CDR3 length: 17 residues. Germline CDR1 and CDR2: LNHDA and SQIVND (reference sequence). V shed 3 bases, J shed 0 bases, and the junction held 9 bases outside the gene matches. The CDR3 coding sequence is TGTGCCAGTAGTATCAGTGCAGCGGACAGGGTGAACACTGAAGCTTTCTTT. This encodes CASSISAADRVNTEAFF.

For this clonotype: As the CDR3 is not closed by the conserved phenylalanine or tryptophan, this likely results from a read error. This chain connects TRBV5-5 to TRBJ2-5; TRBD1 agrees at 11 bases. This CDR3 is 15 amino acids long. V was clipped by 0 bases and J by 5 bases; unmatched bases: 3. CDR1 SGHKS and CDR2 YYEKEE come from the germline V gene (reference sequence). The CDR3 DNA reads TGTGCCAGCAGCTTGGTAGGACAGGGGGCGGAGACCCAGTACTCC. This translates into CASSLVGQGAETQYS.

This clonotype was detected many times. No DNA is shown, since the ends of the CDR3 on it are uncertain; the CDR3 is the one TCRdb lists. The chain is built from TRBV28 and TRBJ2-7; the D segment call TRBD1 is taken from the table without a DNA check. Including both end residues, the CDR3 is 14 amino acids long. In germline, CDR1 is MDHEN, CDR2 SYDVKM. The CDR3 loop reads CASSTSTGVREQYF.

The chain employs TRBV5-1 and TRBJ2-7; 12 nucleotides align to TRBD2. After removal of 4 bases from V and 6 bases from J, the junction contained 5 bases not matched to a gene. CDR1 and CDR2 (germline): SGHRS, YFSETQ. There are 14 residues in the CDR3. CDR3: CASSTPTSGSEQYF. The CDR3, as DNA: TGCGCCAGCAGCACCCCGACTAGCGGGAGCGAGCAGTACTTC.

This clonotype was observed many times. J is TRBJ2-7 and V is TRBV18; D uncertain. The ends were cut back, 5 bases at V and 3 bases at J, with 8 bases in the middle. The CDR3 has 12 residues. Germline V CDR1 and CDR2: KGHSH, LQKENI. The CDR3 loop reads CASSTDLYEQYF. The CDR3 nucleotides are TGTGCCAGCTCAACGGACCTCTACGAGCAGTACTTC.

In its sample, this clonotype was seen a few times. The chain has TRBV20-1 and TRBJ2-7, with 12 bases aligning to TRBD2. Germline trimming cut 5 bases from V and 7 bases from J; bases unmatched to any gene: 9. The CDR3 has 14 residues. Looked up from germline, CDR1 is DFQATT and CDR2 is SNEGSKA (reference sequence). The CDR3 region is CSAPGLAGRGEQYF. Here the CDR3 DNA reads TGCAGTGCTCCCGGACTAGCGGGACGGGGGGAGCAGTACTTC.

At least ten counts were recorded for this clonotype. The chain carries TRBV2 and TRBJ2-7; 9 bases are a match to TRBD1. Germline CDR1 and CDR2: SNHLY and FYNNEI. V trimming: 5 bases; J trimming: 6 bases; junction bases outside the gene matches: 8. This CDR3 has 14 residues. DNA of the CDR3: TGTGCCAGCAGTCCCGAACAGGGGGCTGGCGAGCAGTACTTC. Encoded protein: CASSPEQGAGEQYF.

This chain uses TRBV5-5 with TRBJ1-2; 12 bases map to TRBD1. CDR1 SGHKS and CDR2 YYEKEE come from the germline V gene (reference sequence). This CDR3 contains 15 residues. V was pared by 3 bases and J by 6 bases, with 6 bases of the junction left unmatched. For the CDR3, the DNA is TGTGCCAGCAGCTCCCCCCGGGACAGGGGGCATGGCTACACCTTC. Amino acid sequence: CASSSPRDRGHGYTF.

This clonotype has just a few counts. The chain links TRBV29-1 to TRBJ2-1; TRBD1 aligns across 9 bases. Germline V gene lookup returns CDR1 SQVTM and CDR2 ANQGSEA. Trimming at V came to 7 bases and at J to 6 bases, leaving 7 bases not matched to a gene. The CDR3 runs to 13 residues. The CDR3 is CSATGGAGNEQFF. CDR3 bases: TGCAGCGCAACAGGGGGCGCGGGCAATGAGCAGTTCTTC.

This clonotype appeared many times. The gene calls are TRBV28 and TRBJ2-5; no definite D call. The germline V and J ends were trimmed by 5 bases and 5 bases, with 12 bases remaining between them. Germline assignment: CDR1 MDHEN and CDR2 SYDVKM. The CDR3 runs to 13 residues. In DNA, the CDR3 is TGTGCCAGCAGTCTGGCCAGCCCGGAGACCCAGTACTTC. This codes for CASSLASPETQYF.

CDR3 region: CATSRVVDAYEKLFF. CDR3 DNA: TGTGCCACCAGCAGAGTAGTGGACGCATATGAAAAACTGTTTTTT. The V gene is TRBV15, the J gene TRBJ1-4; D unresolved. There are 15 residues in the CDR3. Per the germline V gene, CDR1 is LNHNV and CDR2 is YYDKDF (reference sequence). V was pared by 1 base and J by 6 bases, with 12 bases between. Full variable domain (missing parts from reference TRBV15 and TRBJ1-4): DAMVIQNPRYQVTQFGKPVTLSCSQTLNHNVMYWYQQKSSQAPKLLFHYYDKDFNNEADTPDNFQSRRPNTSFCFLDIRSPGLGDTAMYLCATSRVVDAYEKLFFGSGTQLSVL.

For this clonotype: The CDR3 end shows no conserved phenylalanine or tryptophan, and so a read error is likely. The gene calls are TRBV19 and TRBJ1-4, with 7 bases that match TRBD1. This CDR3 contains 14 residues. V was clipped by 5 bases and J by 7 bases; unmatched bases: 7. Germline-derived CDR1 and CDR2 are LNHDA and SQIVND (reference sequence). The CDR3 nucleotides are TGTGCCAGTAGTCGCCGACAGGGTTCTGAAAAACTGTTTCTT. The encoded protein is CASSRRQGSEKLFL.

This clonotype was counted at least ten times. In DNA, the CDR3 is TGTGCCAGCAGCTTGGCTACGGGACGGAGGTCCTACGAGCAGTACTTC. As protein: CASSLATGRRSYEQYF. The chain is built from TRBV5-6 and TRBJ2-7; either TRBD1 or TRBD2 may supply D (5 bases each). The germline gives CDR1 SGHDT, CDR2 YYEEEE. The CDR3 contains 16 residues. Trimming cost V 0 bases and J 1 base, with 14 bases left between them.

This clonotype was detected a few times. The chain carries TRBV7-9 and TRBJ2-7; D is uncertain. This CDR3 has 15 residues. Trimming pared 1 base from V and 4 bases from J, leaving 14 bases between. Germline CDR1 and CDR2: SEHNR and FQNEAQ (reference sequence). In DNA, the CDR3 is TGTGCCAGCAGCTTAGTAGTGGGTCCTCAATACGAGCAGTACTTC. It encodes CASSLVVGPQYEQYF.

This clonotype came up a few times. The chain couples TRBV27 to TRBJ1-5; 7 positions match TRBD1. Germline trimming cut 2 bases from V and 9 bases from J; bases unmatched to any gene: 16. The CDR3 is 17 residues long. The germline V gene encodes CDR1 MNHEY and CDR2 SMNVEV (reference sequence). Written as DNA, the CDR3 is TGTGCCAGCAGTTTAATCTGGACAGGTCGTCTGGAACGGCCCCAGCATTTT. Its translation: CASSLIWTGRLERPQHF.